This TCR beta chain was obtained from a study of cytomegalovirus exposure and HLA in healthy donors. Remarks on this clone: Its antigen is as yet unknown.

The PCR made use of 60 Vbeta and 13 Jbeta primers. Clones were read by immunoSEQ multiplex PCR, and TCRdb kept only the in-frame ones, dropping some. The table records about 94,000 clones, roughly three fifths of them present only once. The ends lost 1 base at V and 2 bases at J; junction bases unmatched: 5. The CDR3 spans 16 residues. CDR1 is SGHVS and CDR2 is FQNEAQ in the germline V gene. Study observations and caveats: Excluded: some indistinguishable V segments such as TRBV6-2 and TRBV6-3. Earlier analysis looked at TCR beta V segments, and most were productive about 87% or about 30% of the time.

Every donor was a healthy person donating bone marrow. The gene calls are TRBV7-8 and TRBJ1-5; 7 positions agree with TRBD1. The TCR comes from a man aged 25 to 45 in good health and CMV-seronegative. The sample consisted of PBMCs. This CDR3 is CASSLDPTGGNQPQHF. CDR3 DNA: TGTGCCAGCAGCTTAGACCCTACAGGGGGCAATCAGCCCCAGCATTTT.